One and the same sample provided the 7 T cell receptor beta chains below, sequenced in a study of blood T cell repertoires in COVID-19. The repertoire was sequenced with immunoSEQ multiplex PCR; TCRdb's copy has only in-frame clones and lacks some. There are about 220,000 clones in the sample; 83% occur only once, and about 4.8% lies in the top ten. Sequenced material: PBMCs or T cells enriched from blood (not recorded which). The receptors stem from a woman in her forties or fifties who had been exposed to COVID-19.

The J gene is TRBJ1-3, the V gene TRBV6-1, with a possible D match to TRBD1 (6 bases). The V end was cut by 3 bases, the J end by 4 bases, with 16 bases between. The germline CDR1 and CDR2 sequences are MNHNS and SASEGT. The CDR3 is 16 amino acids. CDR3 bases: TGTGCCAGCAGTGAGCGGGGGGGCAACCCGGGAAACACCATATATTTT. Translation gives CASSERGGNPGNTIYF.

This rearrangement joins TRBV28 to TRBJ1-1; tentatively, D is TRBD1 (5 bases). The germline V gene encodes CDR1 MDHEN and CDR2 SYDVKM. Between the trimmed V and J ends, which lost 7 bases and 4 bases, there was a span of 19 bases. CDR3 length: 15 residues. CDR3 protein: CASKTEGMLRTEAFF. The CDR3 coding sequence is TGTGCCAGCAAAACGGAGGGGATGCTCCGCACTGAAGCTTTCTTT.

The CDR3: CASSQVGGSGPSPLHF. DNA for the CDR3: TGTGCCAGCAGCCAAGTTGGAGGCAGCGGCCCTTCACCCCTCCACTTT. The gene calls are TRBV14 and TRBJ1-6; D not resolved. The CDR3 covers 16 residues. Germline CDR1 is SGHDN and CDR2 is FVKESK. The V gene lost 1 base and the J gene lost 9 bases, with 16 bases spanning the gap.

The rearrangement links TRBV11-2 to TRBJ2-3, with D tentatively TRBD1 (6 bases). Trimming removed 5 bases from V and 6 bases from J, with 18 bases in between. This CDR3 region has 15 residues. Per germline, CDR1 SGHAT and CDR2 FQNNGV. In DNA, the CDR3 is TGTGCCAGCAGCCCCGGGACACGCCGAGGGGATACGCAGTATTTT. The encoded protein is CASSPGTRRGDTQYF.

The J gene is TRBJ2-2, the V gene TRBV18; D perhaps matches TRBD1 (6 bases). There are 13 residues in the CDR3. CDR1 is KGHSH, CDR2 LQKENI, per germline. Trimming removed 4 bases from V and 6 bases from J, with 9 bases in between. Here the CDR3 reads CASSLQGAGELFF. The DNA for the CDR3 is TGTGCCAGCTCACTACAGGGTGCCGGGGAGCTGTTTTTT. The whole variable domain, remainder taken from reference TRBV18 and TRBJ2-2, is NAGVMQNPRHLVRRRGQEARLRCSPMKGHSHVYWYRQLPEEGLKFMVYLQKENIIDESGMPKERFSAEFPKEGPSILRIQQVVRGDSAAYFCASSLQGAGELFFGEGSRLTVL.

The chain uses TRBV7-2 and TRBJ1-5; D remains ambiguous. V gave up 2 bases and J gave up 0 bases, with 14 bases separating them. CDR3 length: 17 residues. In germline, CDR1 is SGHTA, CDR2 FQGNSA. CDR3 DNA sequence: TGTGCCAGCAGCTTAACAGCTAAGTACGATAGCAATCAGCCCCAGCATTTT. This sequence encodes CASSLTAKYDSNQPQHF.

This clone was seen a single time. The V call is TRBV6-6, the J call TRBJ1-1; tentative D call: TRBD1 (6 bases). V shed 3 bases and J shed 10 bases, with 18 bases lying between them. Germline V gives CDR1 MNHNY, CDR2 SVGAGI (reference sequence). The CDR3 extends over 14 amino acids. The CDR3 loop is CASSYLDRSGGAFF. The CDR3 DNA sequence: TGTGCCAGCAGTTATCTCGACAGGTCTGGTGGAGCTTTCTTT.